Following are 5 T cell receptor beta chains from one sample sequenced in a study of cytomegalovirus exposure and HLA in healthy donors. This PCR relied on a set of 60 Vbeta primers and 13 Jbeta primers. The protocol was immunoSEQ multiplex PCR, while the TCRdb copy is restricted to in-frame clones and leaves out a portion. The sample records about 120,000 clones, about three quarters being singletons. Sample: PBMCs. These receptors all come from a woman in her twenties or thirties in good health and CMV-seropositive.

This rearrangement joins TRBV5-1 to TRBJ2-5, with 7 bases identical to TRBD2. V gave up 4 bases and J gave up 3 bases; unmatched junction bases: 6. The CDR3 sequence is 14 residues long. From germline, CDR1 is SGHRS and CDR2 YFSETQ. For the CDR3, the DNA is TGCGCCAGCAGCAAGGCGGCGGGGGAAGAGACCCAGTACTTC. This gives the protein CASSKAAGEETQYF.

The chain combines TRBV4-2 with TRBJ2-7; TRBD1 matches at 9 bases. Germline V CDR1 and CDR2: LGHNA, YNFKEQ. Trimming cost V 0 bases and J 3 bases; bases outside gene matches: 6. The CDR3 is 16 amino acids. Written as DNA, the CDR3 is TGTGCCAGCAGCCAAGAAGGGGGGACAGGGCTCTACGAGCAGTACTTC. This gives the protein CASSQEGGTGLYEQYF.

The gene calls are TRBV5-1 and TRBJ2-7; D is unresolved. Germline V gene sequence: CDR1 SGHRS, CDR2 YFSETQ. CDR3 length: 14 amino acids. V was shortened by 0 bases and J by 2 bases, with 9 bases between the two germline ends. CDR3 coding DNA: TGCGCCAGCAGCTTGGGTACTGGTACCTACGAGCAGTACTTC. Translated: CASSLGTGTYEQYF.

The chain employs TRBV9 and TRBJ1-1, with no clear D. In germline, CDR1 is SGDLS, CDR2 YYNGEE. This CDR3 comprises 14 residues. V lost 1 base, J lost 5 bases, and 12 bases lay in between. The chain's CDR3 is CASSVTASSTEAFF. The DNA of the CDR3 is TGTGCCAGCAGCGTAACAGCTTCGAGTACTGAAGCTTTCTTT.

This rearrangement joins TRBV28 to TRBJ2-3; TRBD2 agrees at 9 bases. This CDR3 spans 16 amino acids. J was trimmed by 2 bases and V by 5 bases; bases with no gene match: 8. Per the germline V gene, CDR1 is MDHEN and CDR2 is SYDVKM. CDR3 amino acids: CASSPPLAGFTDTQYF. The DNA of the CDR3 is TGTGCCAGCAGTCCTCCCCTAGCGGGGTTCACAGATACGCAGTATTTT.